The 28 T cell receptor beta chains below were found in one sample sequenced in a study of graft-versus-host responses after intestinal transplantation. Produced via immunoSEQ multiplex PCR; TCRdb's table is partial and in-frame only. The sample records about 23,000 clones, approximately 40% being singletons. Co-plated with approximately 200,000 CFSE-labeled responder cells were approximately 200,000 irradiated, violet-dye-labeled stimulator cells. This material consisted of alloreactive CD8+ T cells from a mixed lymphocyte reaction culture, taken before transplantation. Subset here: CFSE-low proliferating T cells sorted from roughly six-day pre-transplant mixed lymphocyte reaction (GvH or HvG direction). These TCRs come from a human patient who was an organ donor for intestinal transplantation.

This clone is deemed medium-sized. The rearrangement links TRBV4-1 to TRBJ2-2; D possibly uses TRBD1 or TRBD2 (5 bases each). The ends were cut back, 1 base at V and 6 bases at J, with 6 bases in the middle. The CDR3 length is 13 residues. The germline V gene encodes CDR1 MGHRA and CDR2 YSYEKL. The CDR3 DNA follows: TGCGCCAGCAGCCAAGTGGGGGCCGGGGAGCTGTTTTTT. It translates to CASSQVGAGELFF.

J is TRBJ1-1 and V is TRBV5-4; TRBD1 matches 8 bases. From germline, CDR1 is SGHNT and CDR2 YYREEE (reference sequence). V lost 5 bases and J lost 5; bases outside the gene matches: 11. The CDR3 extends over 15 amino acids. CDR3 nucleotide sequence: TGTGCCAGCAGGCTACAGGGGGGGCCGGGAACTGAAGCTTTCTTT. Protein product: CASRLQGGPGTEAFF.

As to this clone: At one boundary the junction diverges from the germline segment, which might be a read error. The gene calls are TRBV28 and TRBJ1-1, with 7 nucleotides matching TRBD1. Germline V gene data show CDR1 as MDHEN and CDR2 as SYDVKM. This CDR3 spans 14 amino acids. The CDR3: CVSSKATGLLEAFF. CDR3 coding DNA: TGTGTCAGCAGTAAAGCGACAGGGCTTCTTGAAGCCTTCTTT.

This rearrangement joins TRBV28 to TRBJ2-3; 7 positions agree with TRBD2. This CDR3 region has 13 residues. Losses at the gene ends were 10 bases for V and 6 bases for J; bases not matched to a gene: 10. CDR1 MDHEN and CDR2 SYDVKM come from the germline V gene. The CDR3 spells CATRAGPPDTQYF. CDR3 nucleotides: TGTGCCACCCGAGCGGGACCCCCGGATACGCAGTATTTT.

This clone was picked up a small number of times. CDR3 amino acids: CASSRHVYEQYF. CDR3 nucleotide sequence: TGTGCCAGCAGCCGACACGTCTACGAGCAGTACTTC. The V call is TRBV11-3, the J call TRBJ2-7; D gene ambiguous. The CDR3 extends over 12 amino acids. Germline V gene lookup returns CDR1 SGHNT and CDR2 YENEEA. V dropped 5 bases and J dropped 3 bases, with 8 bases sitting between them.

The J gene is TRBJ1-2, the V gene TRBV4-2, with 9 bases fitting TRBD1. J gave up 4 bases and V 4 bases, and 4 bases lay outside the gene matches. There are 14 residues in the CDR3. CDR1 is LGHNA, CDR2 YNFKEQ, per germline. The DNA for the CDR3 is TGTGCCAGCAGCCCCCCGGACAGGGGCTATGGCTACACCTTC. It encodes CASSPPDRGYGYTF.

In this sample, this clone turned up a few times. The rearrangement links TRBV28 to TRBJ2-7, with TRBD2 matching over 14 bases. The V and J ends lost 2 bases and 3 bases, in that order; junction bases with no gene match: 3. CDR3 size: 16 residues. Germline CDR1 is MDHEN and CDR2 is SYDVKM. The CDR3 nucleotides are TGTGCCAGCAGTTTAGGGACTAGCGGGAGCCTCTACGAGCAGTACTTC. Residues: CASSLGTSGSLYEQYF.

This rearrangement joins TRBV27 to TRBJ2-7, with 7 bases aligning to TRBD1. V lost 3 bases, J lost 1 base, and 3 bases stayed unmatched. This CDR3 is built from 14 residues. Germline loops: CDR1 MNHEY, CDR2 SMNVEV (reference sequence). CDR3 region: CASSFTGASYEQYF. The CDR3 DNA sequence: TGTGCCAGCAGTTTCACAGGGGCGTCCTACGAGCAGTACTTC.

The chain employs TRBV21-1 and TRBJ1-2; the table assigns TRBD1, which was not confirmed against the DNA. TRBV21-1 has pseudogene status. CDR3 length: 14 amino acids. In DNA form, the CDR3 reads TGTGCCAGCAGCAAAGGGACAGGGGTAGGAGGCTACACCTTC. Its protein product is CASSKGTGVGGYTF.

The chain is built from TRBV6-6 and TRBJ1-2; TRBD1 aligns across 11 bases. The CDR3 length is 14 residues. CDR1 is MNHNY and CDR2 is SVGAGI in the germline V gene (reference sequence). Unmatched junction bases numbered 3, after V lost 5 bases and J lost 4 bases. CDR3 in DNA: TGTGCCAGCAGTACAGGACAGGGGGCCTATGGCTACACCTTC. Translating gives CASSTGQGAYGYTF.

The chain has TRBV4-2 and TRBJ1-2; perhaps TRBD1 as D (5 bases). CDR1 is LGHNA, CDR2 YNFKEQ, per germline. V lost 0 bases, J lost 6 bases, and 17 bases lay in between. The CDR3 is 16 amino acids. The CDR3 spells CASSQDLWGTYDGYTF. In nucleotides, the CDR3 is TGTGCCAGCAGCCAAGATCTTTGGGGGACGTACGATGGCTACACCTTC.

In its sample, this clone was seen once. The chain uses TRBV11-1 and TRBJ1-1, with TRBD1 identical over 7 bases. The germline V gene encodes CDR1 SGHAT and CDR2 FQDESV (reference sequence). Trimming at V came to 5 bases and at J to 3 bases, leaving 3 bases not matched to a gene. There are 13 residues in the CDR3. CDR3 loop: CASSPDRYTEAFF. The CDR3 DNA reads as TGTGCCAGCAGCCCGGACAGGTACACTGAAGCTTTCTTT.

This clone is medium-sized within its sample. This chain links TRBV4-3 with TRBJ2-5; 8 bases are a match to TRBD2. V trimming: 0 bases; J trimming: 2 bases; junction bases outside the gene matches: 2. Germline V gene data show CDR1 as LGHNA and CDR2 as YSLEER. This CDR3 is 15 amino acids long. The DNA of the CDR3 is TGCGCCAGCAGCCAAGATACTAGCGGACAAGAGACCCAGTACTTC. As protein: CASSQDTSGQETQYF.

V gene TRBV5-4 combines with J gene TRBJ1-2, with 9 positions matching TRBD1. Per germline, CDR1 SGHNT and CDR2 YYREEE (reference sequence). The CDR3 extends over 13 amino acids. Trimming took 3 bases from V and 5 from J; bases not matched to a gene: 2. CDR3: CASSWDRAYGYTF. CDR3 bases: TGTGCCAGCAGCTGGGACAGGGCGTATGGCTACACCTTC.

The chain employs TRBV4-2 and TRBJ2-5; D is perhaps TRBD1 or TRBD2 (5 bases each). With the DNA end fitting TRBJ2-7 better, the J assignment may be wrong. Looked up from germline, CDR1 is LGHNA and CDR2 is YNFKEQ. This CDR3 has 15 residues. This CDR3 is CASSQEWGRSYEQYF. In nucleotides, the CDR3 is TGTGCCAGCAGCCAAGAATGGGGACGCTCCTACGAGCAGTACTTC.

A few counts support this clone. The rearrangement links TRBV25-1 to TRBJ2-1, with D possibly TRBD2 on 6 matching bases. The CDR3 runs to 14 residues. Looked up from germline, CDR1 is MGHDK and CDR2 is SYGVNS. V was trimmed by 5 bases and J by 5 bases, leaving 13 bases between them. CDR3: CASSPFGRNNEQFF. Here the CDR3 DNA reads TGTGCCAGCAGTCCCTTTGGGAGGAACAATGAGCAGTTCTTC.

V gene TRBV7-9 combines with J gene TRBJ2-1; D possibly corresponds to TRBD1 (8 bases). The CDR3 runs 15 residues. Looked up from germline, CDR1 is SEHNR and CDR2 is FQNEAQ (reference sequence). Trimming removed 2 bases at V and 7 bases at J, with 15 bases between. The CDR3 DNA reads TGTGCCAGCAGCTTACCTTCACAGGGGGGGAATGAGCAGTTCTTC. It specifies CASSLPSQGGNEQFF. Looking up the rest from reference TRBV7-9 and TRBJ2-1 gives the full variable domain: DTGVSQNPRHKITKRGQNVTFRCDPISEHNRLYWYRQTLGQGPEFLTYFQNEAQLEKSRLLSDRFSAERPKGSFSTLEIQRTEQGDSAMYLCASSLPSQGGNEQFFGPGTRLTVL.

This chain links TRBV29-1 with TRBJ2-3, with 10 bases that match TRBD1. V shed 7 bases and J 1 base; nucleotides not matched to a gene: 5. This CDR3 spans 14 amino acids. The germline V gene has CDR1 SQVTM and CDR2 ANQGSEA. CDR3 nucleotide sequence: TGCAGCGGGCGGACAGGGGGAGGCACAGATACGCAGTATTTT. It yields the protein CSGRTGGGTDTQYF.

This clone was observed a handful of times. J is TRBJ1-5 and V is TRBV5-4; no reliable D call. Trimming pared 1 base from V and 4 bases from J, leaving 9 bases between. Germline CDR1 reads SGHNT; CDR2 reads YYREEE (reference sequence). The CDR3 is made up of 14 amino acids. The CDR3 nucleotides are TGTGCCAGCAGCTTGTGGATGACTAATCAGCCCCAGCATTTT. It specifies CASSLWMTNQPQHF.

This clone was seen more than once but under ten times. The chain couples TRBV4-2 to TRBJ2-3; the D gene is possibly TRBD2 (6 bases). Trimming shortened V by 5 bases and J by 4 bases, and 16 bases separated the two germline ends. The germline CDR1 and CDR2 sequences are LGHNA and YNFKEQ. The CDR3 runs 15 residues. The CDR3 reads CASSLGGYTADTQYF. CDR3 nucleotide sequence: TGTGCCAGCAGCTTGGGGGGTTACACGGCAGATACGCAGTATTTT.

This clone has a handful of counts. V is TRBV16 and J is TRBJ2-2, with unresolved D. The CDR3 covers 14 residues. CDR1 KGHSY and CDR2 FQNENV come from the germline V gene. Trimming removed 3 bases from V and 4 bases from J, with 9 bases in between. The CDR3 DNA is TGTGCCAGCAGCCACCCGCCGACCACCGGGGAGCTGTTTTTT. Translating gives CASSHPPTTGELFF. Drawing the rest from reference TRBV16 and TRBJ2-2, the complete variable domain is GEEVAQTPKHLVRGEGQKAKLYCAPIKGHSYVFWYQQVLKNEFKFLISFQNENVFDETGMPKERFSAKCLPNSPCSLEIQATKLEDSAVYFCASSHPPTTGELFFGEGSRLTVL.

The sample holds a few counts of this clone. The chain carries TRBV30 and TRBJ2-1; 10 bases are a match to TRBD1. J lost 9 bases, V lost 5 bases, and 1 base had no gene match. The CDR3 loop spans 11 amino acids. Germline V gene lookup returns CDR1 GTSNPN and CDR2 SVGIG (reference sequence). The CDR3 sequence: CAWGQGVEQFF. CDR3 sequence (DNA): TGTGCCTGGGGACAGGGGGTTGAGCAGTTCTTC.

The chain links TRBV6-5 to TRBJ2-4; D assignment may be TRBD1 or TRBD2 (5 bases each). V shed 5 bases and J shed 0 bases, with 5 bases lying between them. Germline CDR1 MNHEY, CDR2 SVGAGI. This CDR3 has 13 residues. DNA of the CDR3: TGTGCCAGCAGTGGGACAGCCAAAAACATTCAGTACTTC. Protein: CASSGTAKNIQYF.

By frequency in the sample, this clone is medium-sized. The V and J genes are TRBV5-1 and TRBJ2-2; D might be TRBD1 or TRBD2, each matching 5 bases. Per the germline V gene, CDR1 is SGHRS and CDR2 is YFSETQ. Trimming pared 4 bases from V and 6 bases from J, leaving 16 bases between. The CDR3 consists of 15 residues. The CDR3 reads CASSPDPRDPGELFF. The CDR3 DNA reads TGCGCCAGCAGCCCGGATCCTAGGGACCCCGGGGAGCTGTTTTTT.

On this clone: One end of the junction is discordant with germline, which a read error may explain. The V gene is TRBV7-9, the J gene TRBJ2-1; 7 bases are shared with TRBD2. CDR1 is SEHNR, CDR2 FQNEAQ, per germline (reference sequence). The CDR3 has 15 residues. The CDR3 nucleotides read TGCGCCAGCAGCCAGCATTGGACTAGTACGAATGAGCAGTTCTTC. This gives the protein CASSQHWTSTNEQFF.

This clone was observed a handful of times. This chain links TRBV5-4 with TRBJ2-6, with no clear D. CDR1 is SGHNT, CDR2 YYREEE, per germline (reference sequence). The CDR3 has 16 amino acids. Trimming took off 4 bases at V and 0 bases at J, with 11 bases between the two ends. CDR3 bases: TGTGCCAGCAGCCCGGCCTCAGGCTCTGGGGCCAACGTCCTGACTTTC. Protein product: CASSPASGSGANVLTF.

The V gene is TRBV2, the J gene TRBJ2-7; unclear D gene. Trimming left V 5 bases short and J 4 bases short, with 21 bases between. Per germline, CDR1 SNHLY and CDR2 FYNNEI. The CDR3 is 16 residues long. CDR3 bases: TGTGCCAGCAGTCAGTTGGAGCGTGGGCTGCCTTACGAGCAGTACTTC. Its translation is CASSQLERGLPYEQYF. The full variable domain, in which reference TRBV2 and TRBJ2-7 provide the parts outside the CDR3, is EPEVTQTPSHQVTQMGQEVILRCVPISNHLYFYWYRQILGQKVEFLVSFYNNEISEKSEIFDDQFSVERPDGSNFTLKIRSTKLEDSAMYFCASSQLERGLPYEQYFGPGTRLTVT.

The J gene is TRBJ2-7, the V gene TRBV27; no reliable D call. V lost 5 bases to trimming and J lost 0 bases, with 2 bases between them. In germline, CDR1 is MNHEY, CDR2 SMNVEV (reference sequence). This CDR3 is built from 11 residues. The CDR3 reads CASSHSYEQYF. The CDR3 coding sequence is TGTGCCAGCAGTCACTCCTACGAGCAGTACTTC.